The subject of this entry is one TCR beta chain. Vbeta (60) and Jbeta (13) primers were used in the PCR. TCRdb's copy holds only in-frame clones and misses some; the assay was immunoSEQ multiplex PCR. Of 100,000 to 150,000 clones detected, 70% to 80% appear once; the ten largest clones hold approximately 1.6%. The data originate from a study of cytomegalovirus exposure and HLA in healthy donors. The CDR3 totals 14 residues. Trimming shortened V by 3 bases and J by 10 bases, and 13 bases separated the two germline ends. CDR1 is MGHDK, CDR2 SYGVNS, per germline. V usage is TRBV25-1 and J usage is TRBJ1-6; D is unresolved. What was sequenced was PBMCs. The clonotype comes from a female donor in good health and CMV-seronegative. The CDR3 DNA reads as TGTGCCAGCAGTGAGAGGCCGAGGTTCTCACCCCTCCACTTT. It yields the protein CASSERPRFSPLHF.